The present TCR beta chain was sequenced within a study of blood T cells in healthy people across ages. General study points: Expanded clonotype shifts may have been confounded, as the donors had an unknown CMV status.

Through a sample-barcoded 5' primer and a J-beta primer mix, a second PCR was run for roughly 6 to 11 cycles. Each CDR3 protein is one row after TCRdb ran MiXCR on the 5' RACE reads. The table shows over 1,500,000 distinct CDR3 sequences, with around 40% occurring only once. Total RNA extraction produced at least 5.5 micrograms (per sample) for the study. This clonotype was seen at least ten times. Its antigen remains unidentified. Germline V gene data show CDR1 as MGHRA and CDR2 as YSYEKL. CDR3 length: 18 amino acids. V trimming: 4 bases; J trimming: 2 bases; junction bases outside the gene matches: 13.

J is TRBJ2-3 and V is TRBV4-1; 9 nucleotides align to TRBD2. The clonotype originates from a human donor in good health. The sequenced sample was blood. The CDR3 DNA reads TGCGCCAGCAGCCTTCTAGCGGGGAGACCCGAAAACACAGATACGCAGTATTTT. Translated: CASSLLAGRPENTDTQYF.